This T cell receptor (beta chain) was identified in a study of siplizumab effects on memory and regulatory T cells. Notes on the study in general: Proliferating siplizumab-culture Treg suppressive function went unconfirmed. Siplizumab produced a significant reduction in alloreactive sequences that were traceable to unstimulated CD4+ memory cells. Few alloreactive clones mapped to unstimulated subsets.

TCRdb's table, derived via immunoSEQ multiplex PCR, lists solely in-frame clones and lacks some. Of roughly 56,000 clones in the sample, more than 80% were seen once. For this clone: Its antigen is not known.

The CDR3 has 13 amino acids. V was shortened by 7 bases and J by 0 bases, with 9 bases between the two germline ends. Per the germline V gene, CDR1 is MNHNS and CDR2 is SASEGT. The sample was CD8+ T cells sorted from blood. The chain couples TRBV6-1 to TRBJ1-1; tentatively, D is TRBD1 (6 bases). This TCR derives from a human donor in good health. CDR3: CASNRGVNTEAFF. The CDR3 nucleotides are TGTGCCAGCAATAGGGGGGTGAACACTGAAGCTTTCTTT.